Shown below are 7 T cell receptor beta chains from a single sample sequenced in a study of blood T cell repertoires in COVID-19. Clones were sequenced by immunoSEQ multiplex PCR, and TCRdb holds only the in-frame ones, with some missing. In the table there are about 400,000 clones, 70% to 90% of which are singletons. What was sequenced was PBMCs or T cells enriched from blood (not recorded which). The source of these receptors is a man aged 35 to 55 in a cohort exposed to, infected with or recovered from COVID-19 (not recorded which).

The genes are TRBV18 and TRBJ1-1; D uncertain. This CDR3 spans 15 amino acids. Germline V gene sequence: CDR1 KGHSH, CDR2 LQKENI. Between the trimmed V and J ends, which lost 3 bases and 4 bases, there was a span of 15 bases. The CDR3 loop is CASSPEGRSATEAFF. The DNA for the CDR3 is TGTGCCAGCTCACCCGAGGGCCGCTCTGCCACTGAAGCTTTCTTT.

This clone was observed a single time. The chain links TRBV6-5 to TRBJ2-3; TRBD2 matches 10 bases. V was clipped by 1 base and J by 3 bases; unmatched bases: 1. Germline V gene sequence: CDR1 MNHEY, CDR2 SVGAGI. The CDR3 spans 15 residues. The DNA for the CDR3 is TGTGCCAGCAGTTACTTTAGCGGGAGGACAGATACGCAGTATTTT. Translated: CASSYFSGRTDTQYF.

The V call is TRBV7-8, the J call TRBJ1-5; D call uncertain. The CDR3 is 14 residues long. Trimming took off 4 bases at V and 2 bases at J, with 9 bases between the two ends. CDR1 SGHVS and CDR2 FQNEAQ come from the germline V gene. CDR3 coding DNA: TGTGCCAGCAGCTCCTTACGGGGCAATCAGCCCCAGCATTTT. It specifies CASSSLRGNQPQHF.

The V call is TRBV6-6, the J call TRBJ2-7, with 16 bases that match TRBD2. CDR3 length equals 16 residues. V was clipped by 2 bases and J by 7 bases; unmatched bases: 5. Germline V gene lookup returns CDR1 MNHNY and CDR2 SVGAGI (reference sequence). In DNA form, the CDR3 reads TGTGCCAGCAGTTACCCCGGGACTAGCGGGAGGGGAGAGCAGTACTTC. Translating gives CASSYPGTSGRGEQYF.

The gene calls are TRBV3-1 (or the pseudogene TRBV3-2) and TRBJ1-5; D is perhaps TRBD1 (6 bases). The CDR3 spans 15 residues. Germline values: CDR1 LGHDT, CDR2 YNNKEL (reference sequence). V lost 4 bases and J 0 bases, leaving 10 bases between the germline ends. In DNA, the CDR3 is TGTGCCAGCAGCCCCAAGGGGGTTAGCAATCAGCCCCAGCATTTT. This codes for CASSPKGVSNQPQHF.

CDR3 nucleotide sequence: TGCGCCAGCAGTGAGATTCTGGGGGCCAGGGAGCTGTTTTTT. The encoded protein is CASSEILGARELFF. This chain links TRBV10-1 with TRBJ2-2; D perhaps matches TRBD1 (6 bases). Germline CDR1 and CDR2: WNHNN and SYGVQD (reference sequence). The CDR3 loop spans 14 amino acids. Trimming stripped 2 bases from V and 9 bases from J, with 13 bases between.

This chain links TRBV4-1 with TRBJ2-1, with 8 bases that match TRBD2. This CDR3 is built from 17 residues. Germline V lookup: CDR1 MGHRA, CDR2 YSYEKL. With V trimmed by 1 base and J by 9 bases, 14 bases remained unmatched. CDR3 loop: CASSQALTGRALFEQFF. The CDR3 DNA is TGCGCCAGCAGCCAAGCCCTTACCGGGAGGGCCTTGTTTGAGCAGTTCTTC.